This entry concerns a single TCR beta chain. As yet, its antigen is unknown. The entry originates in a study of cytomegalovirus exposure and HLA in healthy donors. Whole-study context: Within the Caucasian-associated ancestry cluster were about 81% of the 398 genotyped donors.

Study outcomes and limitations: Using a false discovery rate of 0.05, a later analysis showed that 16,951 TCR beta sequences were associated with HLA alleles.

CDR1 MDHEN and CDR2 SYDVKM come from the germline V gene. The CDR3 loop spans 15 amino acids. After removal of 5 bases from V and 4 bases from J, the junction contained 5 bases not matched to a gene. PCR used 60 Vbeta primers and 13 Jbeta primers. TCRdb keeps only in-frame clones here, not all; method: immunoSEQ multiplex PCR. The data show tens of thousands of clones, roughly 84% seen once. Specimen: PBMCs. The TCR comes from a woman aged 45-59 years in good health and CMV-seronegative. The rearrangement links TRBV28 to TRBJ2-1; 10 bases line up with TRBD2. The CDR3 region has the DNA TGTGCCAGCAGTGCCCAGCGGGAGGGGTACAATGAGCAGTTCTTC. This encodes CASSAQREGYNEQFF.